This T cell receptor (beta chain) was sequenced for a study of cytomegalovirus exposure and HLA in healthy donors. As for the study in general: Of 398 genotyped donors, more than 75% clustered with self-reported Caucasian donors.

About this clone itself: Additional DNA sequences in this sample encode the identical CDR3.

Primers included in the PCR were 60 Vbeta and 13 Jbeta primers. The data were produced by immunoSEQ multiplex PCR, yet TCRdb's version contains in-frame clones alone and is incomplete. This sample's clone table lists about 200,000 clones. With 1 base removed from V and 0 bases from J, the gap between germline ends came to 11 bases. Germline V CDR1 and CDR2: SGDLS, YYNGEE. The CDR3 covers 16 residues. What was sequenced was PBMCs. The chain couples TRBV9 to TRBJ2-1, with D possibly TRBD2 on 5 matching bases. This receptor was obtained from a girl aged 2-9 years in good health and CMV-seropositive. Here the CDR3 reads CASSVLSGSSYNEQFF. DNA for the CDR3: TGTGCCAGCAGCGTATTGAGCGGAAGCTCCTACAATGAGCAGTTCTTC. The full variable domain, its missing parts supplied by reference TRBV9 and TRBJ2-1, is DSGVTQTPKHLITATGQRVTLRCSPRSGDLSVYWYQQSLDQGLQFLIQYYNGEERAKGNILERFSAQQFPDLHSELNLSSLELGDSALYFCASSVLSGSSYNEQFFGPGTRLTVL.